The T cell receptor beta chain described here comes from a study of cytomegalovirus exposure and HLA in healthy donors. This CDR3 contains 15 residues. CDR1 MDHEN and CDR2 SYDVKM come from the germline V gene. V was clipped by 2 bases and J by 2 bases; unmatched bases: 1. Vbeta (60) and Jbeta (13) primers were used in the PCR. The method was immunoSEQ multiplex PCR; TCRdb's version includes in-frame clones alone and lacks a portion of them. The data show 100,000 to 150,000 clones, 60% to 75% seen once. The rearrangement joins TRBV28 to TRBJ2-2; 8 nucleotides align to TRBD2. This clonotype originated in a woman aged 50 to 60 in good health and CMV-seropositive. The specimen was PBMCs. The CDR3 bases are TGTGCCAGCAGTTTAGCGGGGGGTAACACCGGGGAGCTGTTTTTT. This encodes CASSLAGGNTGELFF. The full variable domain, its missing parts supplied by reference TRBV28 and TRBJ2-2, is DVKVTQSSRYLVKRTGEKVFLECVQDMDHENMFWYRQDPGLGLRLIYFSYDVKMKEKGDIPEGYSVSREKKERFSLILESASTNQTSMYLCASSLAGGNTGELFFGEGSRLTVL.